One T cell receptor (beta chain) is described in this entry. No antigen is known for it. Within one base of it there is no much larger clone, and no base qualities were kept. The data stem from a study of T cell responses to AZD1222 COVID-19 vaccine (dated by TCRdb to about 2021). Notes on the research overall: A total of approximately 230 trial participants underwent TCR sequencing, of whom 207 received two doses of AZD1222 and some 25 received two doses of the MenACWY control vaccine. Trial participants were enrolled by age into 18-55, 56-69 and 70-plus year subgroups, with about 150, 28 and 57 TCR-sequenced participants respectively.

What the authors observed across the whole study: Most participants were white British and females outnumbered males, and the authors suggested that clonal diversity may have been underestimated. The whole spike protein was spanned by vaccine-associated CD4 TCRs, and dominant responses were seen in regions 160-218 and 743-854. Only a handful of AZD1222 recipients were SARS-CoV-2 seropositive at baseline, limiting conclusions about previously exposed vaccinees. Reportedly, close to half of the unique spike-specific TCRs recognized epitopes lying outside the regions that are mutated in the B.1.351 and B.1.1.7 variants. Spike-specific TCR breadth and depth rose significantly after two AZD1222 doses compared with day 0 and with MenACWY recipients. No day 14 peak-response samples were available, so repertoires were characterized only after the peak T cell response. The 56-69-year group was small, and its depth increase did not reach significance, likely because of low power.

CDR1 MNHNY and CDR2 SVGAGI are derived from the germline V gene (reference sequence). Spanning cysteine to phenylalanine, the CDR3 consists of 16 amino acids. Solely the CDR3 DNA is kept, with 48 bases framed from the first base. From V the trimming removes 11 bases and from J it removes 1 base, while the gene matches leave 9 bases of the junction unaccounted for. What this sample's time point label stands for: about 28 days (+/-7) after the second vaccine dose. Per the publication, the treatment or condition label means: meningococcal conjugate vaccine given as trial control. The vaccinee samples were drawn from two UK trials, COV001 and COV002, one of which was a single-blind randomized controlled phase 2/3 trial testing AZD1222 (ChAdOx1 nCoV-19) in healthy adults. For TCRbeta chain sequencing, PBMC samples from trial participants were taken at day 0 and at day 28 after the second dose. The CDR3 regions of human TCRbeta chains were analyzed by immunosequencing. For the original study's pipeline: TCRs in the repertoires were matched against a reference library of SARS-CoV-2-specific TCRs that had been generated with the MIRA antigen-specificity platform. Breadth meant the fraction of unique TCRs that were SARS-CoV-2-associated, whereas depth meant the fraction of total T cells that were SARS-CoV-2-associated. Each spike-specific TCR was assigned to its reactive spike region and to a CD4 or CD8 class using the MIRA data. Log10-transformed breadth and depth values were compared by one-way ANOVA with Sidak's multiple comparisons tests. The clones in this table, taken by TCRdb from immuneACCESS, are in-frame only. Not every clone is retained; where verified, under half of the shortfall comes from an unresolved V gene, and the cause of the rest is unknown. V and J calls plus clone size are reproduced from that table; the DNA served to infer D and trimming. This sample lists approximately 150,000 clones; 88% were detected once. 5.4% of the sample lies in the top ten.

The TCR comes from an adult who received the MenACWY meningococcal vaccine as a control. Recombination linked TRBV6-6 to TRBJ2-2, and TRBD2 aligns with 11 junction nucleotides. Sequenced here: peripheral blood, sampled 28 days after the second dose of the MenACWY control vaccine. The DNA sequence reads TGTGCCGGGGCCGGAACTAGCGGGGGGAACACCGGGGAGCTGTTTTTT. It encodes CAGAGTSGGNTGELFF.